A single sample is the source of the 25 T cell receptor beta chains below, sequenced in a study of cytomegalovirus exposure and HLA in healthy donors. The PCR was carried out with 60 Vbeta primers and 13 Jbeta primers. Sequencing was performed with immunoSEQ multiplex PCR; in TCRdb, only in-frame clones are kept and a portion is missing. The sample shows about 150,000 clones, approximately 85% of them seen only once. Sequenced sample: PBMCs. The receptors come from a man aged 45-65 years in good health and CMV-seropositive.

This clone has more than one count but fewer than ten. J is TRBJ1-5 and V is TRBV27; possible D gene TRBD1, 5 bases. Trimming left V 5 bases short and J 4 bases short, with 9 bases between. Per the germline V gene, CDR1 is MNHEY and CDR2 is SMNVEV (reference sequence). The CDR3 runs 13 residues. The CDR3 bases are TGTGCCAGCAGTCCGTGGACAAATCAGCCCCAGCATTTT. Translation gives CASSPWTNQPQHF.

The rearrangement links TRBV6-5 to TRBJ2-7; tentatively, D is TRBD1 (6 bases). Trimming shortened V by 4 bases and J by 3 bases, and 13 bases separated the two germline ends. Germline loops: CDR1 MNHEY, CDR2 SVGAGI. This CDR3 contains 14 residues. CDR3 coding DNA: TGTGCCAGCAGTTCCCGGGACACCCACTACGAGCAGTACTTC. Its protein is CASSSRDTHYEQYF.

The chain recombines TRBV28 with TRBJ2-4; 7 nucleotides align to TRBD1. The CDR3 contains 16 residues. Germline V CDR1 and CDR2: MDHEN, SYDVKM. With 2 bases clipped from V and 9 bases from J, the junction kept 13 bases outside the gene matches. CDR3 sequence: CASSLLQTGKNGIQYF. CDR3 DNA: TGTGCCAGCAGTTTACTGCAGACAGGGAAGAACGGCATTCAGTACTTC.

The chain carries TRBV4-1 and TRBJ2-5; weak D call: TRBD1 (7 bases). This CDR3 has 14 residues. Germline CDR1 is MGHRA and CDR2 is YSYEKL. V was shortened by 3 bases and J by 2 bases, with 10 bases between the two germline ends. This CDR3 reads CASSQEGQQETQYF. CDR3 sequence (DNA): TGCGCCAGCAGCCAGGAGGGACAGCAAGAGACCCAGTACTTC.

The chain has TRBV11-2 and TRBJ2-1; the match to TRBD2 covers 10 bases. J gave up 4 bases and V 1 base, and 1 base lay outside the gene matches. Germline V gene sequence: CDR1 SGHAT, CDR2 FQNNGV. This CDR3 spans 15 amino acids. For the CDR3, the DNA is TGTGCCAGCAGCTTAGGGACTAGCGGATACAATGAGCAGTTCTTC. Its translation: CASSLGTSGYNEQFF.

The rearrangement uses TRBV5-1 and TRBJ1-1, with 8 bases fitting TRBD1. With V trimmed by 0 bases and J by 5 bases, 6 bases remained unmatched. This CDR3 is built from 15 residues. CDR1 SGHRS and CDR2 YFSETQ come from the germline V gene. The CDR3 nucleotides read TGCGCCAGCAGCTTGGCCAGGGGGCGAGGGACTGAAGCTTTCTTT. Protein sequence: CASSLARGRGTEAFF.

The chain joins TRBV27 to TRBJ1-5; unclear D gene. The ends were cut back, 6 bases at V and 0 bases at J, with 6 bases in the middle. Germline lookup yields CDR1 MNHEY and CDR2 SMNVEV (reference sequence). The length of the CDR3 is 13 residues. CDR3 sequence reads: CASRLFSNQPQHF. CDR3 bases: TGTGCCAGCAGACTTTTTAGCAATCAGCCCCAGCATTTT.

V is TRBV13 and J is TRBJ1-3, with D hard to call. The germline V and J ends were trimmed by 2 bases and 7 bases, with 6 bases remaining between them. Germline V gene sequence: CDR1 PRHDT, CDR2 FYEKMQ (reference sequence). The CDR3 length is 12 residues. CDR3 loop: CASSLSRNTIYF. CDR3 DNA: TGTGCCAGCAGCTTATCGAGGAACACCATATATTTT.

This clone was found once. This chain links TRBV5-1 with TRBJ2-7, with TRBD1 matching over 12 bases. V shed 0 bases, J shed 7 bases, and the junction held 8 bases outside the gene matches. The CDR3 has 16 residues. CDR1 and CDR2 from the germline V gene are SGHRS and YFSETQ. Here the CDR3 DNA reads TGCGCCAGCAGCTTGGTTGCCCGGGACAGGGGGCGAGAGCAGTACTTC. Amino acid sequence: CASSLVARDRGREQYF.

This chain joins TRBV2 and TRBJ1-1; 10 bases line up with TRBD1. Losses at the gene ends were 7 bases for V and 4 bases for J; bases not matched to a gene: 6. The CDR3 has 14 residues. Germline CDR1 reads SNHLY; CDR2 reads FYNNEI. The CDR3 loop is CASMDRGSSTEAFF. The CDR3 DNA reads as TGTGCCAGCATGGACAGGGGGTCGAGCACTGAAGCTTTCTTT.

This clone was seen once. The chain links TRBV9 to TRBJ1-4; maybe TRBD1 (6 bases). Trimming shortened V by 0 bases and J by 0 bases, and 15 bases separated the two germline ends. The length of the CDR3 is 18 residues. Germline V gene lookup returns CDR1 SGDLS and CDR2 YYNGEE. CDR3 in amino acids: CASSVEGGGTATNEKLFF. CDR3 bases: TGTGCCAGCAGCGTAGAGGGGGGGGGAACTGCAACTAATGAAAAACTGTTTTTT.

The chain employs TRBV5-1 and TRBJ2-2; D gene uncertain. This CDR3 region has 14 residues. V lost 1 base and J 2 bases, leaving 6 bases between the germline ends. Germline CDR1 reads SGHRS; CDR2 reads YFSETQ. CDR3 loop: CASSLSHNTGELFF. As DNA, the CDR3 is TGCGCCAGCAGCTTGTCACATAACACCGGGGAGCTGTTTTTT.

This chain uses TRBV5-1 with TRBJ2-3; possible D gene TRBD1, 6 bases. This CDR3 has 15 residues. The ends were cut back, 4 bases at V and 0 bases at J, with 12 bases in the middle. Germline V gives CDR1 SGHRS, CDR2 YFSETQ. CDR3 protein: CASSPYTGSTDTQYF. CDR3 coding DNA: TGCGCCAGCAGCCCTTATACAGGGAGCACAGATACGCAGTATTTT.

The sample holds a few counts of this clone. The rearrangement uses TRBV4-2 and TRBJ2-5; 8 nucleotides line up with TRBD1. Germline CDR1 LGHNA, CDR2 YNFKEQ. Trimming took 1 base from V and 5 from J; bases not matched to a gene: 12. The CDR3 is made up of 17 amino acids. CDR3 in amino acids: CASSQGSLRQGSETQYF. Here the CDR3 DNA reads TGTGCCAGCAGCCAAGGAAGTTTGCGACAGGGGTCGGAGACCCAGTACTTC.

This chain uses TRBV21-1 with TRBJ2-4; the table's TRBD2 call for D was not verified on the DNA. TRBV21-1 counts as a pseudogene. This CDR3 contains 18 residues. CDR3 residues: CASSKGPLAGGPKNIQYF. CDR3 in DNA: TGTGCCAGCAGCAAAGGGCCCCTAGCGGGAGGGCCCAAAAACATTCAGTACTTC.

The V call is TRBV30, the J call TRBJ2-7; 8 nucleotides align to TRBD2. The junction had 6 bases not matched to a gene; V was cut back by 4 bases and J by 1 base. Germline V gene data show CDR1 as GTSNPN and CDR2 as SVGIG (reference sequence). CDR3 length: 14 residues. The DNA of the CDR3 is TGTGCCTGGACCGAAACTAGCGGTTCCTACGAGCAGTACTTC. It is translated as CAWTETSGSYEQYF.

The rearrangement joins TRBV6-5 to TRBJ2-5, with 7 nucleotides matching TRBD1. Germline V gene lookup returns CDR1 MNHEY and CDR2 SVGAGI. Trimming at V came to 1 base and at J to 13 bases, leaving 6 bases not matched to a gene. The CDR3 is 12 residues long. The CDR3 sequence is CASSYLTGQPYF. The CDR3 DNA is TGTGCCAGCAGTTACTTGACGGGACAGCCGTACTTC.

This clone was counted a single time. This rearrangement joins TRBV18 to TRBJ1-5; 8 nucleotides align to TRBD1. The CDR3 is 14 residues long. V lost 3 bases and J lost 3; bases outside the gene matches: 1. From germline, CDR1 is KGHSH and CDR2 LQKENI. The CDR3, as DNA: TGTGCCAGCTCACCGGACAGGGACAATCAGCCCCAGCATTTT. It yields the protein CASSPDRDNQPQHF. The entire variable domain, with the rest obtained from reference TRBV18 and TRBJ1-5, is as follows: NAGVMQNPRHLVRRRGQEARLRCSPMKGHSHVYWYRQLPEEGLKFMVYLQKENIIDESGMPKERFSAEFPKEGPSILRIQQVVRGDSAAYFCASSPDRDNQPQHFGDGTRLSIL.

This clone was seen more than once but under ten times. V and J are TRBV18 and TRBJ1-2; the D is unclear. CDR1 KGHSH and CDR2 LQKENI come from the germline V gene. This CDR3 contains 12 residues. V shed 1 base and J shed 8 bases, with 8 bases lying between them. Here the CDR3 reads CASSPRAEGYTF. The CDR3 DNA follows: TGTGCCAGCTCACCACGGGCAGAGGGCTACACCTTC.

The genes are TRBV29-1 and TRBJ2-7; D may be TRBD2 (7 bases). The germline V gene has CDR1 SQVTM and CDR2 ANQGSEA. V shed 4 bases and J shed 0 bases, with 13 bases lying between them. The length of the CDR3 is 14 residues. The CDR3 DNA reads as TGCAGCGTTGGGGGGGGGCCAAGCTCCTACGAGCAGTACTTC. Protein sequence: CSVGGGPSSYEQYF.

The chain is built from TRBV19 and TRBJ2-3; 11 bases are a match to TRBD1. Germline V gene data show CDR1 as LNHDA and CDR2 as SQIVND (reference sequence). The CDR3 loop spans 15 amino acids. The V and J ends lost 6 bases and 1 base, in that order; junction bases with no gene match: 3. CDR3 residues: CASRRTGGGTDTQYF. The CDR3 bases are TGTGCCAGTAGGAGGACAGGGGGCGGCACAGATACGCAGTATTTT.

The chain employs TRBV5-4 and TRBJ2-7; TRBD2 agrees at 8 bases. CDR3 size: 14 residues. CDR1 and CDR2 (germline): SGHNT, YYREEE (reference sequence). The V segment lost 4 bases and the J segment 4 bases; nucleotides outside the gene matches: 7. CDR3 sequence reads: CASSPGLAEYEQYF. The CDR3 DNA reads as TGTGCCAGCAGCCCCGGACTAGCAGAGTACGAGCAGTACTTC.

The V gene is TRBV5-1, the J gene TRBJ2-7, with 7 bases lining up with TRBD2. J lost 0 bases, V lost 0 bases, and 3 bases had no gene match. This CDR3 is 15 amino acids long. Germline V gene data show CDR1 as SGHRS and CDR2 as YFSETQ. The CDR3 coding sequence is TGCGCCAGCAGCTTGGTGGTAGCGGGCTCCTACGAGCAGTACTTC. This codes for CASSLVVAGSYEQYF.

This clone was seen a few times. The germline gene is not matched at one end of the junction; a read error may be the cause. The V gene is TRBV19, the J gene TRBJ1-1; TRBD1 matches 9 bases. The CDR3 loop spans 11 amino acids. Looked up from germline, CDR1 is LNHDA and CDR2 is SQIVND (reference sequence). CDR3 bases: TGTGCCACCGCGGGACAGGGTAAACGGGGCTTT. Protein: CATAGQGKRGF. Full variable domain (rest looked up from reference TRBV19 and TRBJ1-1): DGGITQSPKYLFRKEGQNVTLSCEQNLNHDAMYWYRQDPGQGLRLIYYSQIVNDFQKGDIAEGYSVSREKKESFPLTVTSAQKNPTAFYLCATAGQGKRGFGQGTRLTVV.

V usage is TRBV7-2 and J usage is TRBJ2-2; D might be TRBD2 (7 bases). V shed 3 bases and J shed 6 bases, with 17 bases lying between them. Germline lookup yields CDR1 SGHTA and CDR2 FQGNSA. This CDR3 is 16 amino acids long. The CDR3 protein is CASSFTGGLSAGELFF. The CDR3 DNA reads TGTGCCAGCAGCTTCACGGGGGGCCTTAGTGCCGGGGAGCTGTTTTTT.